The rows below give T cell receptor beta chains drawn from one sample of a study of T cell responses to AZD1222 COVID-19 vaccine. Clones were sequenced by immunoSEQ multiplex PCR, and TCRdb holds only the in-frame ones, with some missing. Of about 270,000 clones listed, 94% are singletons. The sequencing used peripheral blood, collected 28 days after the second AZD1222 dose. These receptors were taken from an adult who received the AZD1222 COVID-19 vaccine. The CDR3 runs from the conserved cysteine through the conserved F or W. A D gene is named only where the DNA matches it firmly.

j_gene,d_gene,v_gene,CDR3nt,CDR3aa
TRBJ1-2,TRBD1,TRBV28,TGTGCCAGCAGTTTTGGGACAGCAAACTATGGCTACACCTTC,CASSFGTANYGYTF
TRBJ2-1,TRBD1,TRBV29-1,TGCAGCGTCGCCAGACAGGGGGCCAACAATGAGCAGTTCTTC,CSVARQGANNEQFF
TRBJ1-2,TRBD1,TRBV7-2,TGTGCCAGCAGCCAGGGGGGGGGCGCGGGAGTGGGCTACACCTTC,CASSQGGGAGVGYTF
TRBJ1-2,.,TRBV24-1,TGTGCCACCAGTGAAACAGGGTTGGGCGGCTACACCTTC,CATSETGLGGYTF
TRBJ2-3,.,TRBV24-1,TGTGCCCCCCGATGGGGTAGCTCACTCGATACGCAGTATTTT,CAPRWGSSLDTQYF
TRBJ1-5,.,TRBV5-1,TGCGCCAGCAGCCCGCAGGCAGGGCCCAATCAGCCCCAGCATTTT,CASSPQAGPNQPQHF
TRBJ1-2,.,TRBV5-1,TGCGCCAGCAGCTTGGGTAGACAGCCAGACTATGGCTACACCTTC,CASSLGRQPDYGYTF
TRBJ1-3,TRBD1,TRBV10-3,TGTGCCATCAGTCTCCAGGGGGCTGCCGCCACCATATATTTT,CAISLQGAAATIYF
TRBJ1-3,.,TRBV5-6,TGTGCCAGCAGCTTTTCTACTCGGACGGAGTATGGAAACACCATATATTTT,CASSFSTRTEYGNTIYF
TRBJ2-1,.,TRBV2,TGTGCCAGCAGTGGGCTCCAGGGGAGATACAATGAGCAGTTCTTC,CASSGLQGRYNEQFF
TRBJ2-2,.,TRBV7-2,TGTGCCAGCAGCCGTTCCGGGACCCCAGGGGGGGAGCTGTTTTTT,CASSRSGTPGGELFF